The present TCR beta chain was sequenced within a study of blood T cell repertoires in COVID-19. Whole-study context: Sources were T cells, B-cell-depleted T cells, or PBMCs; the material itself was cDNA or gDNA.

This clone showed up just a few times. Per the original data handling: By means of reference gene primer amplification, nucleated cell counts were estimated. Sequenced by immunoSEQ multiplex PCR; TCRdb stores in-frame clones only, minus some. Clone size and V and J calls were adopted from that table, with D and trimming inferred from the DNA. Among roughly 250,000 clones listed, 87% were seen once. The CDR3 length is 14 residues. CDR1 is SEHNR and CDR2 is FQNEAQ in the germline V gene (reference sequence). V dropped 1 base and J dropped 7 bases, with 8 bases sitting between them. This chain joins TRBV7-9 and TRBJ1-6; TRBD1 might be the D (6 bases). Sample: peripheral blood. This clonotype originated in a man aged 60 to 75 who had recovered from COVID-19. CDR3 amino acids: CASSLEQGNSPLHF. The CDR3, as DNA: TGTGCCAGCAGCTTAGAACAGGGAAATTCACCCCTCCACTTT. The full variable domain, in which reference TRBV7-9 and TRBJ1-6 provide the parts outside the CDR3, is DTGVSQNPRHKITKRGQNVTFRCDPISEHNRLYWYRQTLGQGPEFLTYFQNEAQLEKSRLLSDRFSAERPKGSFSTLEIQRTEQGDSAMYLCASSLEQGNSPLHFGNGTRLTVT.